One sample yielded the 9 T cell receptor beta chains listed below, sequenced in a study of T cells after yellow fever vaccination. Via MiXCR, TCRdb re-called the 5' RACE reads, giving one row per CDR3 protein. Of some 300,000 distinct CDR3 sequences listed, approximately 10% are singletons. The source material was CD4+ T cells sorted from PBMCs, sampled 5 days after the yellow fever booster vaccination. The receptor source for this set is a man aged 18 to 35 who received the YFV17D yellow fever vaccine.

Concerning this clonotype itself: One end of the junction is discordant with germline, which a read error may explain. V is TRBV7-2 and J is TRBJ1-6; D is undetermined. The CDR3 runs 16 residues. The germline V gene has CDR1 SGHTA and CDR2 FQGNSA. CDR3 protein: CASTQAVSSYNSPIHF. CDR3 sequence (DNA): TGTGCCAGCACTCAGGCCGTTAGCTCCTATAATTCACCCATCCACTTT.

This clonotype was counted between two and nine times. The rearrangement links TRBV6-5 to TRBJ1-5; D is unresolved. Looked up from germline, CDR1 is MNHEY and CDR2 is SVGAGI. The V gene lost 0 bases and the J gene lost 5 bases, with 5 bases spanning the gap. The CDR3 has 13 amino acids. The CDR3 is CASSYSGYQPQHF. The CDR3 nucleotides are TGTGCCAGCAGTTACTCCGGGTATCAGCCCCAGCATTTT.

The chain employs TRBV5-1 and TRBJ1-3; D not resolved. The CDR3 extends over 14 amino acids. The germline CDR1 and CDR2 sequences are SGHRS and YFSETQ. Trimming removed 4 bases at V and 1 base at J, with 9 bases between. CDR3 nucleotide sequence: TGCGCCAGCAGCGGGGAGGCGTCTGGAAACACCATATATTTT. Protein: CASSGEASGNTIYF.

The sample holds many counts of this clonotype. The CDR3 is CASSLDPSSYEQYV. CDR3 DNA sequence: TGCGCCAGCAGCTTGGATCCGAGCTCCTACGAGCAGTACGTC. The chain employs TRBV5-1 and TRBJ2-7; D is unclear. Germline V CDR1 and CDR2: SGHRS, YFSETQ. The germline V and J ends were trimmed by 0 bases and 0 bases, with 7 bases remaining between them. There are 14 residues in the CDR3.

This clonotype was detected ten times or more. The chain joins TRBV5-6 to TRBJ2-5, with D hard to call. V was shortened by 0 bases and J by 2 bases, with 8 bases between the two germline ends. The CDR3 contains 14 residues. Looked up from germline, CDR1 is SGHDT and CDR2 is YYEEEE. For the CDR3, the DNA is TGTGCCAGCAGCTTGGGGTTCAGACAAGAGACCCAGTACTTC. It encodes CASSLGFRQETQYF.

There are a few counts of this clonotype. The chain links TRBV6-5 to TRBJ2-1; tentative D call: TRBD1 (6 bases). Trimming left V 5 bases short and J 2 bases short, with 10 bases between. This CDR3 has 14 residues. CDR1 and CDR2 (germline): MNHEY, SVGAGI. CDR3 sequence: CASSPRGPYNEQFF. As DNA, the CDR3 is TGTGCCAGCAGTCCCAGGGGTCCCTACAATGAGCAGTTCTTC.

The V call is TRBV29-1, the J call TRBJ2-5; D gene ambiguous. Trimming removed 6 bases at V and 5 bases at J, with 16 bases between. The CDR3 is made up of 13 amino acids. Germline CDR1 SQVTM, CDR2 ANQGSEA. CDR3 DNA sequence: TGCAGCGTAAACATTGTCCCCAGGGAGACCCAGTACTTC. It encodes CSVNIVPRETQYF. Supplemented by reference TRBV29-1 and TRBJ2-5, the full variable domain reads SAVISQKPSRDICQRGTSLTIQCQVDSQVTMMFWYRQQPGQSLTLIATANQGSEATYESGFVIDKFPISRPNLTFSTLTVSNMSPEDSSIYLCSVNIVPRETQYFGPGTRLLVL.

V gene TRBV12-3 or TRBV12-4 combines with J gene TRBJ2-3, with a possible D match to TRBD2 (7 bases). Trimming took 1 base from V and 8 from J, leaving 16 bases between them. The CDR3 has 15 amino acids. This chain's CDR3 is CASSLGGGLFGTQYF. As DNA, the CDR3 is TGTGCCAGCAGTTTAGGGGGGGGGCTGTTTGGTACGCAGTATTTT.

This clonotype occurred many times. DNA for the CDR3: TGCAGCCAGGGGGGGCAGGGAACAGAGACCCAGTACTTC. Amino acid sequence: CSQGGQGTETQYF. The chain recombines TRBV20-1 with TRBJ2-5; perhaps D is TRBD1 or TRBD2 (7 bases each). Per germline, CDR1 DFQATT and CDR2 SNEGSKA (reference sequence). CDR3 length equals 13 residues.